This T cell receptor beta chain was profiled in a study of blood T cell repertoires in COVID-19. TCRdb's table, derived via immunoSEQ multiplex PCR, lists solely in-frame clones and lacks some. The table records 350,000 to 450,000 clones, approximately 90% of them present only once. The CDR3 is 18 amino acids. The V segment lost 2 bases and the J segment 0 bases; nucleotides outside the gene matches: 11. The V gene's germline CDR1 is MDHEN and CDR2 SYDVKM. The Seattle patients, enrolled during active infection, were followed longitudinally. The rearrangement uses TRBV28 and TRBJ2-7; 9 nucleotides agree with TRBD2. The sequencing sample was made of peripheral blood. The clonotype comes from a woman aged 40 to 49 with COVID-19, enrolled during active disease. CDR3 amino acids: CASSLITSGLQLSYEQYF. In DNA form, the CDR3 reads TGTGCCAGCAGTTTAATTACTAGCGGGCTCCAACTCTCCTACGAGCAGTACTTC.